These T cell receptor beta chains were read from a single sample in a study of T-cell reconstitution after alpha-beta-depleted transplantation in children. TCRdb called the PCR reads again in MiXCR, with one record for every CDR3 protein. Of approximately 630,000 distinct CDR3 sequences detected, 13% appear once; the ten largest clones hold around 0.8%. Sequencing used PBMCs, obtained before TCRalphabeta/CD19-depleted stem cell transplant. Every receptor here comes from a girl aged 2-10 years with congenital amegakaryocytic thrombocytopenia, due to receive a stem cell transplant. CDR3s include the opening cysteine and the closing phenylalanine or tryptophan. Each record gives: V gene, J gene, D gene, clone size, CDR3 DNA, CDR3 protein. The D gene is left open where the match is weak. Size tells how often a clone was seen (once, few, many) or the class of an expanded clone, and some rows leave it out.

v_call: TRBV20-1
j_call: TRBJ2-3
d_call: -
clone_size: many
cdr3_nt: TGCAGTGCTAGAGGCCAGCGGGACAACACAGATACGCAGTATTTT
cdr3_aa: CSARGQRDNTDTQYF

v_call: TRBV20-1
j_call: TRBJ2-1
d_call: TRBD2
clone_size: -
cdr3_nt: TGCAGTGCTAGGTTTGCGGGGGGGGTTCGCCCGGTAACGATCTTC
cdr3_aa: CSARFAGGVRPVTIF

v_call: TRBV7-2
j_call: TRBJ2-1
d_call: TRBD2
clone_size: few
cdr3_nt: TGTGCCAGCAGCTTTGTTCCTAGCGGGTTGCATGAGCAGTTCTTC
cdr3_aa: CASSFVPSGLHEQFF

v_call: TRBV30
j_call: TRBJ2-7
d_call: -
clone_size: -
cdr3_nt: TGTGCCTGGAGTGTACTGGGGTCGGCGGACGAGCAGTACTTC
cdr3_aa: CAWSVLGSADEQYF

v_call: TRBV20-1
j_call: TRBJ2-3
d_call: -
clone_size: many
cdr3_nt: TGCAGTGCAATCAGCCGGGTATACTTAGATACGCAGTATTTT
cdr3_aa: CSAISRVYLDTQYF

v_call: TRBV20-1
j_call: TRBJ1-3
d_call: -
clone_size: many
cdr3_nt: TGCAGTGCTAGGTCTGATCGGAACACCATATATTTT
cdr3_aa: CSARSDRNTIYF

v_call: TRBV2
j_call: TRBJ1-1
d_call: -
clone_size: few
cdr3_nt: TGTGCCAGCAGTGAACGGGGGAATGAAGCTTTCTTT
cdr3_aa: CASSERGNEAFF

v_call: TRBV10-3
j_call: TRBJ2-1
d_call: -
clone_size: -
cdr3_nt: TGTGCCATCTGTGAGTCAGCTAGGATGTTTGAGCCGTTCTTC
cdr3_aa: CAICESARMFEPFF

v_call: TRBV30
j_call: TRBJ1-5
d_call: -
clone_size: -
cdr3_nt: TGTGCCTGGAGTGTACACAGCAATCAGCCCCAGCATTTT
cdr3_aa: CAWSVHSNQPQHF

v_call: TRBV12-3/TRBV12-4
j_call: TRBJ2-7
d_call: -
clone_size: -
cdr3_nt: TGTGCCAGCAGATTTGGCGGGAAACTTTACGAGCAGTACTTC
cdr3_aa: CASRFGGKLYEQYF

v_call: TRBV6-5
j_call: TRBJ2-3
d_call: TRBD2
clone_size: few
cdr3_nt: TGTGCCAGCAACGACCCGTCCTCTAGTGTAAGCGGGAGCCAACATCTCACAGATACGCAGTATTTT
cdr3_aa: CASNDPSSSVSGSQHLTDTQYF

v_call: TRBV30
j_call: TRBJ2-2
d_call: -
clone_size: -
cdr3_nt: TGTGCCTGGATGGGCGGTCTGAGGGTCTCGACCGGGGAGCTGTTTTTT
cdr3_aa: CAWMGGLRVSTGELFF

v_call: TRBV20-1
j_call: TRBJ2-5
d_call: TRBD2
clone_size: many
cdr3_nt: TGCAGTGCTAGTCCTAGGACTAGCGTGAAAGTCGAGACCCAGTACTTC
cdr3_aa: CSASPRTSVKVETQYF

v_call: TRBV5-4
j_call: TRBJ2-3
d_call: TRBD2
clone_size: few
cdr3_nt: TGTGCCAGCAGCTTTGGCGGGAGGAGTCCAGTAACGCAGTATTTT
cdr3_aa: CASSFGGRSPVTQYF

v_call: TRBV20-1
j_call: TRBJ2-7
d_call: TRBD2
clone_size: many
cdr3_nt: TGCAGTGCTAGAGATATGCTAGCGGGAGACGAGCAGTACTTC
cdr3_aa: CSARDMLAGDEQYF

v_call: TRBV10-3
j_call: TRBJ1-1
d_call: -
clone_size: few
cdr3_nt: TGTGCCATCAGTCCAGCCGGGCTGACTGAAGCTTTCTTT
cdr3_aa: CAISPAGLTEAFF

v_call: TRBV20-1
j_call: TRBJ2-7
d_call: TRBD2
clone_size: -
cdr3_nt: TGCAGTGCTAGAGACCCCGGACTAGCGGGAGTGGTCGAGCAGTACTTC
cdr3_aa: CSARDPGLAGVVEQYF

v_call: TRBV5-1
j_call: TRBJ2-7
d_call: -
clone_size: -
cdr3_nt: TGCGCCAGCGCCCTGACAGAGACCTACGAGCAGTACTTC
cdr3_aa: CASALTETYEQYF

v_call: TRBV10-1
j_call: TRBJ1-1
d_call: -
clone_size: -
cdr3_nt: TGCGCCAGTCAAGGACCGTTGAACACTGAAGCTTTCTTT
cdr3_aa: CASQGPLNTEAFF

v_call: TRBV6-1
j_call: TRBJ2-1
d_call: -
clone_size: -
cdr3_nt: TGTGCCAGCGGGGGGCGGAGTGGCTCCTACAATGAGCAGTTCTTC
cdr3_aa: CASGGRSGSYNEQFF

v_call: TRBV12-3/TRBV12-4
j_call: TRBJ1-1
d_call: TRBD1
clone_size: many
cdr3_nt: TGTGCCAGCAATGACAGGGGGAGCACTGAAGCTTTCTTT
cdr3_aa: CASNDRGSTEAFF

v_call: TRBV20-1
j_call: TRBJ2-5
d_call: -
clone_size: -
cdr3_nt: TGCAGTGCTAGTGGTCAGCCAAGGGAGACCCAGTACTTC
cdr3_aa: CSASGQPRETQYF

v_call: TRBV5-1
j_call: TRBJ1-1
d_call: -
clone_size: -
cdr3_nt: TGCGCCAGCAGCTTGGGGGAGGCAAGGGCTGAAGCTTTCTTT
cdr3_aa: CASSLGEARAEAFF

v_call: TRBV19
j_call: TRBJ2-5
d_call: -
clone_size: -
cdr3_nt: TGTGCCAGTAGTATAGGTCTCGGCAGGGGAGAGACCCAGTACTTC
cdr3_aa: CASSIGLGRGETQYF

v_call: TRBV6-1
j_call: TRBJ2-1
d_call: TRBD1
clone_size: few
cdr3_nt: TGTGCCAGCAGTACACCCGACAGGGGCTCCTACAATGAGCAGTTCTTC
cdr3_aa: CASSTPDRGSYNEQFF

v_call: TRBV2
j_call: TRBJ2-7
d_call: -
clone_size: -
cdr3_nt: TGTGCCAGCACCCCATGGGTTCAGTCTGGTTCCTACGAGCAGTACTTC
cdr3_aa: CASTPWVQSGSYEQYF

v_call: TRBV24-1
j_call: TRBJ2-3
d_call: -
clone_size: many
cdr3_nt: TGTGCCACCAGTGACTCGAATACAGGAGATACGCAGTATTTT
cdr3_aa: CATSDSNTGDTQYF

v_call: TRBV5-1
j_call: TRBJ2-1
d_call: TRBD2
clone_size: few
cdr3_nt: TGCGCCAGCAGCTTGGGACTAGCGGGAGGGCTCTGGGATGAGCAGTTCTTC
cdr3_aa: CASSLGLAGGLWDEQFF

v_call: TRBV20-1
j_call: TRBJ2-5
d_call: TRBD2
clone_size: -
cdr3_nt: TGCAGTGCATCCCTGGCGGGAGCAGCGACCCAGTACTTC
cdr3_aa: CSASLAGAATQYF

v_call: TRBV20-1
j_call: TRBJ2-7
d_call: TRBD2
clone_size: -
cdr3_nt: TGCAGTGCTAGAGATACCGGGAGGGACCCCTACGAGCAGTACTTC
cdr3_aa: CSARDTGRDPYEQYF

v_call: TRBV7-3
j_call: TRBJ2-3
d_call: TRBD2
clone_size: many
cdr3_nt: TGTGCCAGCAGCTTAAGCAGCGGGAGAATCACAGATACGCAGTATTTT
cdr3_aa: CASSLSSGRITDTQYF

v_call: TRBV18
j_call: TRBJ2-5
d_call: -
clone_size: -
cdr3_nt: TGTGCCAGCTCAAAACCCCTGTCGGAGACCCAGTACTTC
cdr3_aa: CASSKPLSETQYF

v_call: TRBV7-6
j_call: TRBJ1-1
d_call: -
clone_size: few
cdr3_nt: TGTGCCAGCAGCTCCGGTGGGTTGGCTTTCTTT
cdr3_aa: CASSSGGLAFF

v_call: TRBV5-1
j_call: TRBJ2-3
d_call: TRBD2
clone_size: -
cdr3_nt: TGCGCCAGCAGCCCCGGACTAGCGGGTTCGGCGGATACGCAGTATTTT
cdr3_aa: CASSPGLAGSADTQYF

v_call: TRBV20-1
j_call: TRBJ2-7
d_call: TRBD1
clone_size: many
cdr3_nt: TGCAGTGCACAAAGGACAGGGTACGAGCAGTACTTC
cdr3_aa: CSAQRTGYEQYF

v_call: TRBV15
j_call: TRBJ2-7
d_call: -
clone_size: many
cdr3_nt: TGTGCCACCAGCAGAGTGGCGGTGGCTAAAAAATACGAGCAGTACTTC
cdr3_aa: CATSRVAVAKKYEQYF

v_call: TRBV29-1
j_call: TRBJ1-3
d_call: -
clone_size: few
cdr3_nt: TGCAGCGTTGAAGCCTCAGGAAACACCATATATTTT
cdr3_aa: CSVEASGNTIYF

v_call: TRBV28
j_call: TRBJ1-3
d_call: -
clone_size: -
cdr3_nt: TGTGCCAGCAGTTATGTTTCCGGAAACACCATATATTTT
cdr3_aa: CASSYVSGNTIYF

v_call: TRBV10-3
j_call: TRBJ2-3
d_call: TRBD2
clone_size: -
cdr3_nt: TGTGCCATCAGTAACTGGCTAGCGGGACGTGTACATACAGATACGCAGTATTTT
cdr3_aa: CAISNWLAGRVHTDTQYF

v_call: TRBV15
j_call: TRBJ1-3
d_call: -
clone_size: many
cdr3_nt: TGTGCCACCAGCAGAGAGAAACGGACCCTTGGAAACACCATATATTTT
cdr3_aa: CATSREKRTLGNTIYF

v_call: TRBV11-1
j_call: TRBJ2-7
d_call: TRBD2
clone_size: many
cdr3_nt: TGTGCCAGCAGCTTCGCAACTAGCGGGATCTACGAGCAGTACTTC
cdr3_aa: CASSFATSGIYEQYF

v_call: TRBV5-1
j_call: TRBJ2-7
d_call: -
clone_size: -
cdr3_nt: TGCGCCAGCAGCTTGGCTGGGTCTGTTAGTGAGCAGTGCTTC
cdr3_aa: CASSLAGSVSEQCF

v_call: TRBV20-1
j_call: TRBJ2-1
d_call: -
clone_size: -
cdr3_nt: TGCAGTGCGATTAGAGTCTTCTCCTACAATGAGCAGTTCTTC
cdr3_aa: CSAIRVFSYNEQFF

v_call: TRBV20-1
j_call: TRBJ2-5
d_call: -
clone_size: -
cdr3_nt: TGCAGTGCTAGACGGCGAGGACAGCCCGAGCAGACCCAGTACTTC
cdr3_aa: CSARRRGQPEQTQYF

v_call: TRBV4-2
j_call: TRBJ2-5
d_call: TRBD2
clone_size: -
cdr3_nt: TGTGCCAGCAGCCAATTTCGGAGCGGGAGAGGGGGTCAAGAGACCCAGTACTTC
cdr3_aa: CASSQFRSGRGGQETQYF

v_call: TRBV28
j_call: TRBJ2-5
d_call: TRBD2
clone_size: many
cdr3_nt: TGTGCCAGCAGTTCAAGACTAGCGGGAGTACTTGAGACCCAGTACTTC
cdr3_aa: CASSSRLAGVLETQYF

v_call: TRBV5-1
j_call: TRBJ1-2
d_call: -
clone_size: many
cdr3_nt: TGCGCCAGCAGACAATGGACAGCCTATGGCTACACCTTC
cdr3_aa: CASRQWTAYGYTF

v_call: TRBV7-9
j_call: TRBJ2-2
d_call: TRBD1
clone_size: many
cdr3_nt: TGTGCCAGCAGCTTCCGACAGGGTTCTGCCGGGGAGCTGTTTTTT
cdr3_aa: CASSFRQGSAGELFF

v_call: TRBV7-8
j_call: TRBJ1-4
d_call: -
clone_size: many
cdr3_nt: TGTGCCAGCAGCTTAGGGCAGGACGGGGAAAAACTGTTTTTT
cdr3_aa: CASSLGQDGEKLFF

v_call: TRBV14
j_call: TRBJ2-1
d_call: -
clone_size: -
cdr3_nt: TGTGCCAGCAGCCAAGAGCTAGCGCGATACAATGAGCAGTTCTTC
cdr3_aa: CASSQELARYNEQFF

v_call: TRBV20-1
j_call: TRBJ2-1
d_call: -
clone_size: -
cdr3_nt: TGCAGTGCTAGAGATCAGGGGTGGGGTTACAATGAGCAGTTCTTC
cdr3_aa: CSARDQGWGYNEQFF

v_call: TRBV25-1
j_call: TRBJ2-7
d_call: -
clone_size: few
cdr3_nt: TGTGCCAGCAGTGCCCCAGGGAAAAGTTCCTACGAGCAGTACTTC
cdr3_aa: CASSAPGKSSYEQYF

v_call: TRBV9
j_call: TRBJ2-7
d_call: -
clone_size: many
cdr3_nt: TGTGCCAGCAGCGTACGGCAGGAAGCCTACGAGCAGTACTTC
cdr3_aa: CASSVRQEAYEQYF

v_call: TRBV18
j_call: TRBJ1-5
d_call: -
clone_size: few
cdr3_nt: TGTGCCAGCTCGCTCACAGAGTATCAGCCCCAGCATTTT
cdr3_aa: CASSLTEYQPQHF

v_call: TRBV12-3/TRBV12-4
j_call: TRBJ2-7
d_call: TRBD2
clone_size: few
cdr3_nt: TGTGCCAGCAGTCCCGTCCTAGCGGGATCCTACGAGCAGTACTTC
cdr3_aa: CASSPVLAGSYEQYF

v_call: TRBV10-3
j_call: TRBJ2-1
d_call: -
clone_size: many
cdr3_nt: TGTGCCACCTTAGTTCCCCCCAATGAGCAGTTCTTC
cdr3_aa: CATLVPPNEQFF

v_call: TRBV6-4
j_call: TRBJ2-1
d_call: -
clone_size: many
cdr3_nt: TGTGCCAGCAGTGACTCGGTGCTGGATGAGCAGTTCTTC
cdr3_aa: CASSDSVLDEQFF

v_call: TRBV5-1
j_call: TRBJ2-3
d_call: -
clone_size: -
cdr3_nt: TGCGCCAGCAGCCTCCAACGGGGATATGCAGATACGCAGTATTTT
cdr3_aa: CASSLQRGYADTQYF

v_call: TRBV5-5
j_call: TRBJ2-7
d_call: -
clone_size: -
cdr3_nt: TGTGCCAGCAACACCCTAAAAGACAGCCTCGAGCAGTACTTC
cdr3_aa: CASNTLKDSLEQYF